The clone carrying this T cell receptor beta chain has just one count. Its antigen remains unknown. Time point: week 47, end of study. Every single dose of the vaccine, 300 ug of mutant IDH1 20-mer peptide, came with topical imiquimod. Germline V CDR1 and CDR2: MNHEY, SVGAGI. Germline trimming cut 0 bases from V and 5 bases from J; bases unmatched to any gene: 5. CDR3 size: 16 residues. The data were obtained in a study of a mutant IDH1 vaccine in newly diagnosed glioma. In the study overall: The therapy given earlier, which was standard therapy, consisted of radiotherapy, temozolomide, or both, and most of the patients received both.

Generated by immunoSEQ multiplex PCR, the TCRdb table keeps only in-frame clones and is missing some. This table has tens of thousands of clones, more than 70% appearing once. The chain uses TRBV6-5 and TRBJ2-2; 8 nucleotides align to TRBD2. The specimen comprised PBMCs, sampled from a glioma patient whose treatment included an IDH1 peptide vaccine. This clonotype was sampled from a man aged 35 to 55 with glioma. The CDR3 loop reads CASSYSTGGGTGELFF. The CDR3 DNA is TGTGCCAGCAGTTACTCGACGGGGGGGGGAACCGGGGAGCTGTTTTTT.